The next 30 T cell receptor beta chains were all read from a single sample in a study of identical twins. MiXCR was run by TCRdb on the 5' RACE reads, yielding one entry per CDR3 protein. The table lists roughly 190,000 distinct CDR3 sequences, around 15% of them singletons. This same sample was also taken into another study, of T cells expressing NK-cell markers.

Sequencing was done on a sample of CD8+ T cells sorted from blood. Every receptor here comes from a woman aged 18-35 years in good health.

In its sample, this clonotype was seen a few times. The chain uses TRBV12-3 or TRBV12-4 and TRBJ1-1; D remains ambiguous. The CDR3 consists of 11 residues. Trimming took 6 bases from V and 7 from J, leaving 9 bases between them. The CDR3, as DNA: TGTGCCAGCAGAGAACAGAGTGAAGCTTTCTTT. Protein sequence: CASREQSEAFF.

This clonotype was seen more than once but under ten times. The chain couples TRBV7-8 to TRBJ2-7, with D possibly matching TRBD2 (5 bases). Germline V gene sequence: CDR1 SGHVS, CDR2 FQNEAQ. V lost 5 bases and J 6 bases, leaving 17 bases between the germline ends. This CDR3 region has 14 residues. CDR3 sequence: CASSPKAGTLEQYF. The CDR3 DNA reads TGTGCCAGCAGCCCGAAGGCGGGTACTCTCGAGCAGTACTTC. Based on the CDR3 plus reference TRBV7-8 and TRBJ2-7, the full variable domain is GAGVSQSPRYKVAKRGQDVALRCDPISGHVSLFWYQQALGQGPEFLTYFQNEAQLDKSGLPSDRFFAERPEGSVSTLKIQRTQQEDSAVYLCASSPKAGTLEQYFGPGTRLTVT.

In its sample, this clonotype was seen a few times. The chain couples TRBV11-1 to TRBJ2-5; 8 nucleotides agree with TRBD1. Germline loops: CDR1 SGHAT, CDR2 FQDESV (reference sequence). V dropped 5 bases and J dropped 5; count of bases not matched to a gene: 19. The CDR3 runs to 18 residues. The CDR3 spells CASSPSTGERIERETQYF. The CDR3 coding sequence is TGTGCCAGCAGCCCATCGACAGGGGAGAGGATTGAGAGGGAGACCCAGTACTTC.

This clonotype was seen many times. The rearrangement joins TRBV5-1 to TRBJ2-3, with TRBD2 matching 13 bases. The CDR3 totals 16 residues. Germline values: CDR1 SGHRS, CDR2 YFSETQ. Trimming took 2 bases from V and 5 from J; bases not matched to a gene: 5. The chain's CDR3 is CASSLLAGGPQDTQYF. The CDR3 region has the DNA TGCGCCAGCAGCTTACTAGCGGGAGGGCCACAAGATACGCAGTATTTT.

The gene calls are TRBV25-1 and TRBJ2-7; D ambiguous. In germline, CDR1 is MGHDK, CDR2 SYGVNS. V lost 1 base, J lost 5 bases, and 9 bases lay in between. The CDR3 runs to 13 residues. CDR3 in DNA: TGTGCCAGCAGTGAATCCCCCTTCGACGAGCAGTACTTC. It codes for CASSESPFDEQYF.

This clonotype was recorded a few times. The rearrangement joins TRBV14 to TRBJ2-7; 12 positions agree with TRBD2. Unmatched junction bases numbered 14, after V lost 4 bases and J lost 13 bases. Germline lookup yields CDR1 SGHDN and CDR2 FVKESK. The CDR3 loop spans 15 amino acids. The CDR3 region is CASSPGTSGPASRYF. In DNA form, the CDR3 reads TGTGCCAGCAGCCCCGGGACTAGCGGGCCAGCGTCCCGTTACTTC.

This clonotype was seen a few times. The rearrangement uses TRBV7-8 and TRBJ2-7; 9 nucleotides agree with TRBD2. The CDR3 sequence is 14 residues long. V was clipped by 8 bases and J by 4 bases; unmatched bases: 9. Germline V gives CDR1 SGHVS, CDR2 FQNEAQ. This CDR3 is CASGIAGEGYEQYF. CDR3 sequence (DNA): TGTGCCAGCGGAATAGCGGGAGAAGGGTACGAGCAGTACTTC.

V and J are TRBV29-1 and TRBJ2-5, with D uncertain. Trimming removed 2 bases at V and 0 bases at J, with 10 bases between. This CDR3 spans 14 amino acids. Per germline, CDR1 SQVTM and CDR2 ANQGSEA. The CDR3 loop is CSVERLLNQETQYF. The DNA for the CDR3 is TGCAGCGTTGAACGGCTCCTCAACCAAGAGACCCAGTACTTC. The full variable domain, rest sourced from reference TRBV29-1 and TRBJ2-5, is SAVISQKPSRDICQRGTSLTIQCQVDSQVTMMFWYRQQPGQSLTLIATANQGSEATYESGFVIDKFPISRPNLTFSTLTVSNMSPEDSSIYLCSVERLLNQETQYFGPGTRLLVL.

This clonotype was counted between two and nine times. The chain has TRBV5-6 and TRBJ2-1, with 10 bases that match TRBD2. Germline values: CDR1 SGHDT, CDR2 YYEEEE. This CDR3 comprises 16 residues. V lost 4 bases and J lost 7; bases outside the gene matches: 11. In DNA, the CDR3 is TGTGCCAGCAGCGGCGCGCCTAGCGGGGGTTGGAATGAGCAGTTCTTC. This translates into CASSGAPSGGWNEQFF.

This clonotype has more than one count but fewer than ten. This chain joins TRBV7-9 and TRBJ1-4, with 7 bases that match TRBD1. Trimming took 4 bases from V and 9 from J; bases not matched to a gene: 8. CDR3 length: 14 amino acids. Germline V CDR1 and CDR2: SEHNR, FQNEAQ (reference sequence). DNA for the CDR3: TGTGCCAGCAGCTCGGTATCGACAGGGCAAAAACTGTTTTTT. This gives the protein CASSSVSTGQKLFF.

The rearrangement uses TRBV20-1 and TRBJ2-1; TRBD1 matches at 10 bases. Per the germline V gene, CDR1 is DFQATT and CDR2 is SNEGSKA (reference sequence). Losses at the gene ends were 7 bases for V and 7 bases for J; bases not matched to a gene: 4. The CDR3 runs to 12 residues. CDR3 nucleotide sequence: TGCAGTGGGGGGGGACAGGGGAATGAGCAGTTCTTC. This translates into CSGGGQGNEQFF.

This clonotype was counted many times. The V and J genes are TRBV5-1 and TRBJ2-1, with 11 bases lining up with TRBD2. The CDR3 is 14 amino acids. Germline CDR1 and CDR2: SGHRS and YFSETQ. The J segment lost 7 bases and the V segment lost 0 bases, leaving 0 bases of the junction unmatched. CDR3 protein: CASSLGTSGNEQFF. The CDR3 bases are TGCGCCAGCAGCTTGGGGACTAGCGGGAATGAGCAGTTCTTC.

In DNA form, the CDR3 reads TGTGCCACCAGCAGAGCGGGCTCTGGGGCCAACGTCCTGACTTTC. Amino acids: CATSRAGSGANVLTF. The chain combines TRBV15 with TRBJ2-6; D call uncertain. This CDR3 comprises 15 residues. Trimming left V 1 base short and J 0 bases short, with 4 bases between. Per germline, CDR1 LNHNV and CDR2 YYDKDF (reference sequence).

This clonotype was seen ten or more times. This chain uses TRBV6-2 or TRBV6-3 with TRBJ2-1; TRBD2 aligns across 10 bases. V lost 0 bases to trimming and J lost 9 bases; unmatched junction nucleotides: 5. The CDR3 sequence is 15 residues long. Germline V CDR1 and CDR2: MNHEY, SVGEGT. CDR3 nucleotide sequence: TGTGCCAGCAGTTACTCCCTAGCGGGAGAGGGTGAGCAGTTCTTC. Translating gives CASSYSLAGEGEQFF.

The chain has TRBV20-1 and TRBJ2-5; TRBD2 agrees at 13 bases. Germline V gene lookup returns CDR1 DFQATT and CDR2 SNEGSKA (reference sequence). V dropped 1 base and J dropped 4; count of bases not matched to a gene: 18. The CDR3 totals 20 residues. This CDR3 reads CSARALGTSGAEAPRETQYF. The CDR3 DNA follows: TGCAGTGCTAGAGCGTTGGGGACTAGCGGGGCGGAGGCTCCCCGAGAGACCCAGTACTTC.

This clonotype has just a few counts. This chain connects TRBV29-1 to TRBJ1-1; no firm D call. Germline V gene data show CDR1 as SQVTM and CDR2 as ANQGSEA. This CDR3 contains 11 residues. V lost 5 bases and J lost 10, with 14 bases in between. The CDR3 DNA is TGCAGCGTTCGGGTCCACCGGGGAGCTTTCTTT. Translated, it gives CSVRVHRGAFF.

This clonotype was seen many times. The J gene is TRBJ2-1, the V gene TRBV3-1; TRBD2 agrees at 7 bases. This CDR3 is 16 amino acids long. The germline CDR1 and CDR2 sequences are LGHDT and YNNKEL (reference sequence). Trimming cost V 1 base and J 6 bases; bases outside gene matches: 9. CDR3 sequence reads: CASSQVGGGSVNEQFF. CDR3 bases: TGTGCCAGCAGCCAAGTTGGCGGGGGATCCGTCAATGAGCAGTTCTTC.

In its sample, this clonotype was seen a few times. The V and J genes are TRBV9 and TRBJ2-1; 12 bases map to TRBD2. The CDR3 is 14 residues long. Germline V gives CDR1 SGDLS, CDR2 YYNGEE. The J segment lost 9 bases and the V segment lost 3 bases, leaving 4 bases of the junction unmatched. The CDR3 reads CASSAGTSGSEQFF. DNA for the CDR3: TGTGCCAGCAGCGCCGGGACTAGCGGGTCTGAGCAGTTCTTC.

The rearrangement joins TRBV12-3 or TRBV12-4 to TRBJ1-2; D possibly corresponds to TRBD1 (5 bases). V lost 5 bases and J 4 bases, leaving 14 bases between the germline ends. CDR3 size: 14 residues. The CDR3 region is CASSLGTALYGYTF. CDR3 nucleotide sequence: TGTGCCAGCAGTCTAGGGACCGCACTCTATGGCTACACCTTC.

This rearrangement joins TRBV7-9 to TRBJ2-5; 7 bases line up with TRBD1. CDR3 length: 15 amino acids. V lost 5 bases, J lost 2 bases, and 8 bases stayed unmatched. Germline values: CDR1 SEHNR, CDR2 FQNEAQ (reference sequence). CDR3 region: CASSPRDRLQETQYF. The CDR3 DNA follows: TGTGCCAGCAGCCCACGGGACAGACTACAAGAGACCCAGTACTTC.

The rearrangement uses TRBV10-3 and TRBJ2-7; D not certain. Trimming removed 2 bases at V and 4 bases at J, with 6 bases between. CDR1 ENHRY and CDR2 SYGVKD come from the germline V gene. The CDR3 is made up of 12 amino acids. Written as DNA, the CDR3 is TGTGCCATCAGTGAGCGGAGATACGAGCAGTACTTC. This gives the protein CAISERRYEQYF.

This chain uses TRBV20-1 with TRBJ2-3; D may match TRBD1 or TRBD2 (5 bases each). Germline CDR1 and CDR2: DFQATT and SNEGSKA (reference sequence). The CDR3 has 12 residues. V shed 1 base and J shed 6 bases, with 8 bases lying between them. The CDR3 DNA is TGCAGTGCTAGAGGGGGGTCGGATACGCAGTATTTT. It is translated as CSARGGSDTQYF.

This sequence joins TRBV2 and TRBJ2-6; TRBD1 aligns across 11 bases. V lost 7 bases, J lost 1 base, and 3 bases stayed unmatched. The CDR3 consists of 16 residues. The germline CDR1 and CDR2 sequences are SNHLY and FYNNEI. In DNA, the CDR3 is TGTGCCAGCAACCGGGACAGGGGGTCTGGGGCCAACGTCCTGACTTTC. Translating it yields CASNRDRGSGANVLTF. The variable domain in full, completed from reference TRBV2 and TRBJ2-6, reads EPEVTQTPSHQVTQMGQEVILRCVPISNHLYFYWYRQILGQKVEFLVSFYNNEISEKSEIFDDQFSVERPDGSNFTLKIRSTKLEDSAMYFCASNRDRGSGANVLTFGAGSRLTVL.

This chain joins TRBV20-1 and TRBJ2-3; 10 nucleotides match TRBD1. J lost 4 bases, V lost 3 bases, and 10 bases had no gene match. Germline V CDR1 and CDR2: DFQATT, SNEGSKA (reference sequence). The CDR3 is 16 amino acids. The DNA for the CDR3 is TGCAGTGCTAGTACACCCCCGGGACAGGGGCCAGATACGCAGTATTTT. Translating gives CSASTPPGQGPDTQYF.

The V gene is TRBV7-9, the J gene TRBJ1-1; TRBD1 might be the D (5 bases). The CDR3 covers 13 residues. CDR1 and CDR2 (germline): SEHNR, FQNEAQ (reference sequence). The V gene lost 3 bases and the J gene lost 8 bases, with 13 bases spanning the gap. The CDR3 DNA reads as TGTGCCAGCAGCTTCATTTCGGGGCGGGAAGCTTTCTTT. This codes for CASSFISGREAFF.

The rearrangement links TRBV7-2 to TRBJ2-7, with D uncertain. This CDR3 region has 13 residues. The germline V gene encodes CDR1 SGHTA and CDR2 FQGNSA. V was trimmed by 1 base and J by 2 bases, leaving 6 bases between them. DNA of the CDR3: TGTGCCAGCAGCTTAGGCTCCACCTACGAGCAGTACTTC. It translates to CASSLGSTYEQYF.

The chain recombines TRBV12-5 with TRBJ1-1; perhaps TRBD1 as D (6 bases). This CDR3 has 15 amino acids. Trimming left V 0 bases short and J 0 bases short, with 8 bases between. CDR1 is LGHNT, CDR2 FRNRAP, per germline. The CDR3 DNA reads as TGTGCTAGTGGTTTGGTAGGGGGGGTGAACACTGAAGCTTTCTTT. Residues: CASGLVGGVNTEAFF.

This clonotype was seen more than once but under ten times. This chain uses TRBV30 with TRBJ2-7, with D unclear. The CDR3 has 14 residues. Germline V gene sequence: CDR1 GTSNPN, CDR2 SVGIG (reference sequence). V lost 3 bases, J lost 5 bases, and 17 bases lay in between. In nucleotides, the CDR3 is TGTGCCTGGAGGCCGAAGTTGTCGAGAGACGAGCAGTACTTC. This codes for CAWRPKLSRDEQYF.

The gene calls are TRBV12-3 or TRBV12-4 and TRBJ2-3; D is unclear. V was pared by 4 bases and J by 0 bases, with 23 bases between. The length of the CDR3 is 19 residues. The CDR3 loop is CASSSWVELSSISTDTQYF. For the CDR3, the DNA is TGTGCCAGCAGTTCCTGGGTGGAACTTTCTTCGATTAGCACAGATACGCAGTATTTT.

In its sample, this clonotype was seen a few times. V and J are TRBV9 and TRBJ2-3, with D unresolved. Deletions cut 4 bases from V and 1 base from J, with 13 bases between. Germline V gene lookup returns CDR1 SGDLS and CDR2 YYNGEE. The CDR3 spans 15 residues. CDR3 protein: CASSSPPPGTDTQYF. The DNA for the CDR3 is TGTGCCAGCAGCTCACCGCCCCCTGGCACAGATACGCAGTATTTT.